Here is one T cell receptor beta chain with its context. Its target antigen remains unknown. No clone much larger than this one lies a single base away; base qualities are absent. Receptors were amplified or captured by the immunoSEQ multiplex PCR assay. TCRdb took this table from immuneACCESS and kept in-frame rearrangements with V and J called. Such tables lack part of the clones; where checked against another copy, unresolved V genes explain under half of the gap, and the rest is unexplained. Across this sample there are 65,000 to 90,000 clones, with roughly 84% seen only once. The top ten clonotypes cover 35% to 45% of the sample. This specimen comes from a study of radiotherapy plus CTLA-4 blockade in lung cancer (dated by TCRdb to 2017 to 2018). Describing the broader study: Among enrolled patients, roughly 20% had an objective response and 25% to 35% reached disease control.

The study tested focal radiation therapy combined with CTLA-4 blockade (ipilimumab) in patients with chemo-refractory metastatic non-small-cell lung cancer. Results and caveats for the whole study, not just this receptor: Increased serum interferon-beta after radiation, together with early dynamic changes in blood T cell clones, were reported to be the strongest predictors of response. After treatment with radiotherapy and ipilimumab, TCR clones that came from tumors expanded in the peripheral blood.

The sequences come from peripheral blood, collected from a patient treated with radiotherapy plus ipilimumab. This receptor was obtained from a human donor with non-small cell lung cancer that progressed on radiotherapy plus ipilimumab.

In nucleotide form, the sequence is TGCGCCAGCAGCCAAGGACAGGGGAGTCATGGCTACACCTTC. It specifies CASSQGQGSHGYTF. The sequence joins TRBV5-1 to TRBJ1-2; 9 nucleotides in the junction match TRBD1. From its cysteine to its phenylalanine, the CDR3 spans 14 amino acids. Only CDR3 DNA remains: 42 bases, in frame from the first base. V has 4 bases trimmed and J has 6 bases trimmed; junction bases matching no gene number 7. The germline V gene sets CDR1 to SGHRS and CDR2 to YFSETQ.